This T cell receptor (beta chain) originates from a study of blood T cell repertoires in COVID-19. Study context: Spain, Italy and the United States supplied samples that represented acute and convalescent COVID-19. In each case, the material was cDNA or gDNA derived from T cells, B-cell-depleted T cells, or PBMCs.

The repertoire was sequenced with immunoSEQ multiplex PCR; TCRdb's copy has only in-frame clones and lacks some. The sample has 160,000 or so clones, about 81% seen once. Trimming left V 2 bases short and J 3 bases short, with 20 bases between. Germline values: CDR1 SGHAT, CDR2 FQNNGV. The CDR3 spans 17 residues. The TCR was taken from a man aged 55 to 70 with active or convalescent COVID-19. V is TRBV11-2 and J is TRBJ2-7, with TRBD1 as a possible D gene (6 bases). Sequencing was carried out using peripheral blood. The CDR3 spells CASSLHTFRTEDYEQYF. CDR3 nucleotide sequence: TGTGCCAGCAGCTTACATACGTTCAGGACAGAAGACTACGAGCAGTACTTC.